This section outlines one TCR beta chain sequence together with its context. What it recognizes is unknown. The data originate from a study of T cells after yellow fever vaccination. Study-level background: Libraries from low-cell-number fractions were prepared with the SMART-Seq v4 Ultra Low Input RNA kit. Study outcomes and limitations: A large majority of primary-vaccination clones showed up again after the booster (96% CD4, approximately 90% CD8). On re-exposure, the response was weaker but peaked faster, at day 5 versus 15.

The length of the CDR3 is 17 residues. Synthesis of TCR cDNA relied on 5'RACE template switching, which attached a universal primer site and UMIs. One entry per CDR3 protein, called by TCRdb with MiXCR from the 5' RACE reads. The sample includes about 340,000 distinct CDR3 sequences, roughly 4% of them seen just once. The chain combines TRBV21-1 with TRBJ1-5; the DNA was not compared with TRBD1, the D call given in the table. TRBV21-1 is annotated as a pseudogene. The clonotype originates from a man aged 18 to 35 who received the YFV17D yellow fever vaccine. This specimen consisted of PBMCs, obtained 5 days after the yellow fever booster vaccination. The DNA of the CDR3 is TGTGCCAGCAGCAAAGTCGCTAAGGACAGGGGTTATCAGCCCCAGCATTTT. This sequence encodes CASSKVAKDRGYQPQHF.